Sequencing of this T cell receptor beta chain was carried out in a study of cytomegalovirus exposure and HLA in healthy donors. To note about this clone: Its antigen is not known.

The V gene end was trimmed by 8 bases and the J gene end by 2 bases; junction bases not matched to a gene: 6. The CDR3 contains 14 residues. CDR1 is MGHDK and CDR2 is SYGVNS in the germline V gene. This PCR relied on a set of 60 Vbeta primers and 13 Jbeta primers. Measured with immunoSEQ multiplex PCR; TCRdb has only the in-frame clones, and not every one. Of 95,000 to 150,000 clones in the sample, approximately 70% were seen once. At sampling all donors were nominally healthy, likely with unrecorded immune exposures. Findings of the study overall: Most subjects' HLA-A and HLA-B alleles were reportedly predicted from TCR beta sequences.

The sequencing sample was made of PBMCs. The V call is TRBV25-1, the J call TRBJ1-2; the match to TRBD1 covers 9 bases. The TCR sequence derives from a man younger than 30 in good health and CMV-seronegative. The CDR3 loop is CASRGTGMNYGYTF. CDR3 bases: TGTGCCAGCCGCGGGACAGGGATGAACTATGGCTACACCTTC.